One and the same sample provided the 18 T cell receptor beta chains below, sequenced in a study of T cell responses to AZD1222 COVID-19 vaccine. The table came from immunoSEQ multiplex PCR; TCRdb's copy has only in-frame clones and leaves some out. The sample lists roughly 180,000 clones, about nine tenths seen once, with about 1.9% in the top ten. Here the sequenced sample was peripheral blood, taken 28 days after the second AZD1222 dose. These TCRs come from an adult who received the AZD1222 COVID-19 vaccine.

The chain is built from TRBV19 and TRBJ1-1; TRBD1 matches 7 bases. CDR1 and CDR2 (germline): LNHDA, SQIVND (reference sequence). This CDR3 has 18 residues. The V segment lost 1 base and the J segment 0 bases; nucleotides outside the gene matches: 11. The CDR3 region has the DNA TGTGCCAGTAGTATAGGCCAGGGGGTGCCGCCCATGAACACTGAAGCTTTCTTT. Encoded protein: CASSIGQGVPPMNTEAFF.

The chain couples TRBV12-3 or TRBV12-4 to TRBJ1-2, with a weak D call TRBD1 (5 bases). Trimming shortened V by 1 base and J by 3 bases, and 6 bases separated the two germline ends. CDR3 size: 13 residues. The CDR3 loop is CASSLVRDYGYTF. CDR3 bases: TGTGCCAGCAGTTTAGTCAGGGACTATGGCTACACCTTC.

This sequence joins TRBV5-1 and TRBJ1-1; tentative D call: TRBD1 (6 bases). Trimming shortened V by 1 base and J by 1 base, and 8 bases separated the two germline ends. This CDR3 has 14 residues. Germline values: CDR1 SGHRS, CDR2 YFSETQ. DNA for the CDR3: TGCGCCAGCAGCTTGTCGGGGGCGAACACTGAAGCTTTCTTT. Amino acids: CASSLSGANTEAFF. The entire variable domain, with the rest obtained from reference TRBV5-1 and TRBJ1-1, is as follows: KAGVTQTPRYLIKTRGQQVTLSCSPISGHRSVSWYQQTPGQGLQFLFEYFSETQRNKGNFPGRFSGRQFSNSRSEMNVSTLELGDSALYLCASSLSGANTEAFFGQGTRLTVV.

This sequence joins TRBV15 and TRBJ1-2; 10 bases fit TRBD1. CDR1 is LNHNV, CDR2 YYDKDF, per germline (reference sequence). The V and J ends lost 0 bases and 3 bases, in that order; junction bases with no gene match: 4. CDR3 length: 16 amino acids. The CDR3 DNA reads as TGTGCCACCAGCAGAGACCGGGACAGGGGCGACTATGGCTACACCTTC. Its translation is CATSRDRDRGDYGYTF.

The chain carries TRBV28 and TRBJ2-3; 15 positions match TRBD2. The J segment lost 3 bases and the V segment lost 4 bases, leaving 2 bases of the junction unmatched. The CDR3 spans 16 residues. Per germline, CDR1 MDHEN and CDR2 SYDVKM. The CDR3 is CASSSGTSGRTDTQYF. The CDR3 nucleotides read TGTGCCAGCAGTTCGGGGACTAGCGGGAGGACAGATACGCAGTATTTT. The variable domain in full, completed from reference TRBV28 and TRBJ2-3, reads DVKVTQSSRYLVKRTGEKVFLECVQDMDHENMFWYRQDPGLGLRLIYFSYDVKMKEKGDIPEGYSVSREKKERFSLILESASTNQTSMYLCASSSGTSGRTDTQYFGPGTRLTVL.

The chain is built from TRBV5-4 and TRBJ1-4; 10 nucleotides agree with TRBD1. In germline, CDR1 is SGHNT, CDR2 YYREEE (reference sequence). Germline trimming cut 4 bases from V and 5 bases from J; bases unmatched to any gene: 5. The CDR3 spans 15 residues. This CDR3 is CASSQGQGGNEKLFF. DNA for the CDR3: TGTGCCAGCAGCCAAGGACAGGGGGGGAATGAAAAACTGTTTTTT.

This chain uses TRBV5-1 with TRBJ2-2; D ambiguous. The V gene lost 5 bases and the J gene lost 0 bases, with 5 bases spanning the gap. Germline-derived CDR1 and CDR2 are SGHRS and YFSETQ. The CDR3 is made up of 13 amino acids. CDR3 residues: CASSSTNTGELFF. In nucleotides, the CDR3 is TGCGCCAGCAGTTCTACGAACACCGGGGAGCTGTTTTTT.

The chain combines TRBV6-5 with TRBJ1-1, with TRBD1 identical over 8 bases. Unmatched junction bases numbered 5, after V lost 7 bases and J lost 1 base. The CDR3 sequence is 14 residues long. CDR1 and CDR2 from the germline V gene are MNHEY and SVGAGI. CDR3 loop: CASTSGGTNTEAFF. The DNA of the CDR3 is TGTGCCAGCACCTCAGGGGGCACGAACACTGAAGCTTTCTTT.

The chain employs TRBV11-1 and TRBJ1-1; TRBD1 aligns across 7 bases. Germline V gene data show CDR1 as SGHAT and CDR2 as FQDESV (reference sequence). With V trimmed by 7 bases and J by 1 base, 6 bases remained unmatched. The CDR3 runs to 14 residues. CDR3: CASTSTGANTEAFF. As DNA, the CDR3 is TGTGCCAGCACCTCTACAGGGGCGAACACTGAAGCTTTCTTT.

This chain uses TRBV2 with TRBJ2-1; D may be TRBD1 (6 bases). The CDR3 has 15 residues. V was cut by 4 bases and J by 4 bases, with 14 bases left in between. CDR1 and CDR2 from the germline V gene are SNHLY and FYNNEI. CDR3 amino acids: CASSAWQGSYNEQFF. The CDR3 coding sequence is TGTGCCAGCAGTGCGTGGCAGGGGTCATACAATGAGCAGTTCTTC.

The chain couples TRBV5-1 to TRBJ2-1, with 12 positions matching TRBD2. CDR1 SGHRS and CDR2 YFSETQ come from the germline V gene. CDR3 length equals 16 residues. V trimming: 4 bases; J trimming: 6 bases; junction bases outside the gene matches: 8. The CDR3 nucleotides are TGCGCCAGCAGCAAACAACTAGCGGGAGGATCCAATGAGCAGTTCTTC. It translates to CASSKQLAGGSNEQFF.

The V call is TRBV4-2, the J call TRBJ2-7; 13 nucleotides match TRBD2. The trim removed 4 bases at V and 2 bases at J, leaving 8 bases unmatched. CDR1 and CDR2 (germline): LGHNA, YNFKEQ. This CDR3 is built from 17 residues. The DNA for the CDR3 is TGTGCCAGCAGCCTAAGGACCGGGACTAGCGGGGCCTACGAGCAGTACTTC. This gives the protein CASSLRTGTSGAYEQYF.

J is TRBJ2-1 and V is TRBV9, with 8 bases that match TRBD2. The CDR3 contains 16 residues. The germline V gene encodes CDR1 SGDLS and CDR2 YYNGEE. Trimming cost V 2 bases and J 6 bases; bases outside gene matches: 10. CDR3 sequence: CASSVAPGLVSNEQFF. The CDR3 coding sequence is TGTGCCAGCAGCGTTGCCCCGGGACTAGTATCCAATGAGCAGTTCTTC.

The chain links TRBV5-1 to TRBJ2-7; 10 bases match TRBD1. This CDR3 has 17 residues. V was clipped by 4 bases and J by 0 bases; unmatched bases: 10. Germline V gives CDR1 SGHRS, CDR2 YFSETQ. CDR3 DNA sequence: TGCGCCAGCAGCCATGGACAGGGGGACCCCATCTCCTACGAGCAGTACTTC. It specifies CASSHGQGDPISYEQYF.

The V call is TRBV2, the J call TRBJ1-5; D may be TRBD1 (5 bases). V lost 3 bases to trimming and J lost 5 bases, with 17 bases between them. The CDR3 loop spans 16 amino acids. The germline gives CDR1 SNHLY, CDR2 FYNNEI. CDR3 sequence: CASSDPQGHPYQPQHF. The CDR3 bases are TGTGCCAGCAGTGATCCGCAGGGCCACCCCTATCAGCCCCAGCATTTT.

The chain combines TRBV19 with TRBJ2-7, with TRBD2 identical over 10 bases. Germline values: CDR1 LNHDA, CDR2 SQIVND (reference sequence). The CDR3 runs to 18 residues. After removal of 4 bases from V and 5 bases from J, the junction contained 17 bases not matched to a gene. CDR3: CASSKPTTSSGSKNEQYF. The CDR3, as DNA: TGTGCCAGTAGTAAGCCGACAACTTCTAGCGGGAGTAAAAACGAGCAGTACTTC.

The genes are TRBV6-2 or TRBV6-3 and TRBJ2-7, with a tentative D call TRBD1 (6 bases). V was trimmed by 7 bases and J by 2 bases, leaving 15 bases between them. The CDR3 runs 14 residues. CDR1 and CDR2 (germline): MNHEY, SVGEGT. CDR3 region: CASTPRGDTYEQYF. CDR3 nucleotides: TGTGCCAGCACCCCCCGAGGGGACACCTACGAGCAGTACTTC.

This chain links TRBV27 with TRBJ2-1, with 9 bases identical to TRBD2. The CDR3 is 15 residues long. Trimming took 6 bases from V and 2 from J; bases not matched to a gene: 5. Germline V CDR1 and CDR2: MNHEY, SMNVEV (reference sequence). CDR3 loop: CASRRSGRPYNEQFF. The DNA for the CDR3 is TGTGCCAGCAGGAGAAGCGGGAGGCCCTACAATGAGCAGTTCTTC.